This T cell receptor beta chain was profiled in a study of blood T cell repertoires in COVID-19 (TCRdb year 2020). Background on the whole study: Collaborator samples came from the United States, Italy and Spain and covered acute and convalescent phases of COVID-19. The dataset comprised deeply sampled blood TCRbeta repertoires from subjects exposed to, actively infected with, or recovered from COVID-19. Samples came from the ongoing ImmuneRACE study (first 160 participants) plus 1,254 subjects from 6 global collaborators. The repertoires were released in a freely available public database meant as a resource for research on the immune response to SARS-CoV-2. The prospective study material was composed of cDNA or gDNA derived from T cells, B-cell-depleted T cells, or PBMCs. Nearly every sample came with metadata listing a de-identified subject ID, COVID-19 status, age in years and sex. Where available, HLA class I and class II types were taken from metadata supplied by the sample provider and were not determined by assay-based typing. What the work shows at the level of the full study, not this receptor alone: Clinical and demographic metadata were provided uncurated, with the amount varying by source and participant.

The immunoSEQ Assay, a bias-controlled multiplex PCR, was used to amplify TCRbeta CDR3 regions from genomic DNA. Per the authors' processing: The number of nucleated cells in each sample was estimated from the amplification of reference gene primers within the assay. To quantify the absolute abundance of each unique TCRbeta CDR3 rearrangement, sequence reads were collapsed and filtered. Productive Simpson clonality was computed per sample as the square root of Simpson's diversity index over productive rearrangements. In its TCRdb copy, this immuneACCESS table keeps in-frame sequences only and misses some clones. Where compared with another copy, unresolved V genes explain less than half of these, and the others have no known cause. V and J calls and clone size follow that table, whereas D and trimming were derived from the DNA. The sample table lists about 53,000 clones, about nine tenths of them with a count of one. In total, the top ten clones hold less than 3.5% of the sample.

Each collaborating institution followed its own protocols to collect whole blood in K2EDTA tubes. For TCRbeta analysis, collaborators shipped samples in one of three forms: frozen whole blood, isolated PBMCs, or DNA extracted from either of those sample types. On this clone itself: Its cognate antigen has yet to be identified. The input lacks base qualities; no much larger clone sits a single base away.

This clonotype was obtained from a man older than 75 with acute or convalescent COVID-19. Sequencing used peripheral blood.

The encoded CDR3 is CASSYEGITGNTIYF. The sequence in DNA is TGTGCCAGCAGTTACGAGGGTATCACTGGAAACACCATATATTTT. The chain employs TRBV6-6 and TRBJ1-3; the D gene is unclear. The CDR3 runs 15 residues from the cysteine to the phenylalanine. The kept DNA is CDR3 alone, 45 bases in frame from the first base. The junction carries 10 bases between V and J, which are trimmed by 2 bases and 2 bases respectively. The germline V gene (reference sequence) gives CDR1 as MNHNY and CDR2 as SVGAGI.